This TCR beta chain was sequenced in a study of OX40 agonist ivuxolimab in advanced cancers. Study-wide findings and caveats: In the 0.1 to 3.0 mg/kg range, CD4+ and CD8+ blood T cells had expanded clonally by week 6. In general, CD8+ T cells held more expanded clones than CD4+ did, on average.

About this clone itself: The antigen is undetermined.

Profiling relied on immunoSEQ multiplex PCR, and the TCRdb table lists in-frame clones only, not all of them. The sample includes over 40,000 clones, around 80% seen only once; the top ten take approximately 5.1%. The CDR3 spans 18 residues. The source of this sequence is an adult with an advanced solid tumor such as melanoma, head and neck, liver or kidney cancer. The sequenced sample was CD4+ or CD8+ T cells sorted from blood, obtained in a trial of the OX40 agonist ivuxolimab. The rearrangement uses TRBV21-1 and TRBJ2-1; the listed D gene, TRBD1, was not tested against the DNA. TRBV21-1 is given as a pseudogene. CDR3 bases: TGTGCCAGCAGCAAAGAACAAGGGGGAGACGTCGCGGACAATGAGCAGTTCTTC. Amino acids: CASSKEQGGDVADNEQFF.